This TCR beta chain emerged from a study of control samples from healthy donors and cancer patients. The CDR3 contains 15 residues. Germline values: CDR1 MNHEY, CDR2 SVGEGT. V shed 2 bases, J shed 7 bases, and the junction held 8 bases outside the gene matches. Some clones are missing from TCRdb's copy, which holds only in-frame ones; the method was immunoSEQ multiplex PCR. The sample has about 170,000 clones, 85% to 95% seen once. The rearrangement joins TRBV6-2 or TRBV6-3 to TRBJ1-5; 7 nucleotides line up with TRBD1. The clonotype originates from a woman aged 55-69 years in good health. Sequencing used blood. CDR3 coding DNA: TGTGCCAGCAGTTACGACAGGGACGGTTTCCAGCCCCAGCATTTT. Its protein product is CASSYDRDGFQPQHF.